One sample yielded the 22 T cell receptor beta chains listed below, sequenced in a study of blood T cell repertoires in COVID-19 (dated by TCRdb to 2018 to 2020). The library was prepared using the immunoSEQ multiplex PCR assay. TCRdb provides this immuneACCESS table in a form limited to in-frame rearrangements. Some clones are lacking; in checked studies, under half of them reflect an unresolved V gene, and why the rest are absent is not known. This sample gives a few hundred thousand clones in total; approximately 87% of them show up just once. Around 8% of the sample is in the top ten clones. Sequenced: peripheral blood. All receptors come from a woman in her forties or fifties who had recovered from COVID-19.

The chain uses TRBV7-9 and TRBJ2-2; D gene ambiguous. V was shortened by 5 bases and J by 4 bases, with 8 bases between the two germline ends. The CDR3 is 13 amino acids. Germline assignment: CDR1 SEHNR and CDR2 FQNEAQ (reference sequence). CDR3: CASSLRSTGELFF. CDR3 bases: TGTGCCAGCAGCCTGCGTTCCACCGGGGAGCTGTTTTTT. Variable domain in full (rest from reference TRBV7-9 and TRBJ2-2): DTGVSQNPRHKITKRGQNVTFRCDPISEHNRLYWYRQTLGQGPEFLTYFQNEAQLEKSRLLSDRFSAERPKGSFSTLEIQRTEQGDSAMYLCASSLRSTGELFFGEGSRLTVL.

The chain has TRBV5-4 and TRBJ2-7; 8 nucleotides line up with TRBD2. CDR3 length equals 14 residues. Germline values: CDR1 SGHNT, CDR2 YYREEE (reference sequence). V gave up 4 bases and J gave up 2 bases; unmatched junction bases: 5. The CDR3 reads CASSPGLGTYEQYF. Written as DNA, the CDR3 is TGTGCCAGCAGCCCGGGACTAGGCACCTACGAGCAGTACTTC.

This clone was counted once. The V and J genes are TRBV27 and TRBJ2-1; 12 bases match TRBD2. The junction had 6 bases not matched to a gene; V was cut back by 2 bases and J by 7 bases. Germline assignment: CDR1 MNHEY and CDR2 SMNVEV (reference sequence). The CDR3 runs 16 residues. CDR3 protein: CASSLRASGRANEQFF. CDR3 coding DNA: TGTGCCAGCAGTTTAAGAGCTAGCGGGAGGGCAAATGAGCAGTTCTTC.

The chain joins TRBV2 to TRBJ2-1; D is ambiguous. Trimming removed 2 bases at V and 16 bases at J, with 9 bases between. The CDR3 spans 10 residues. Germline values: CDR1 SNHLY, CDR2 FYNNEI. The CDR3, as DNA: TGTGCCAGCAGTGAAACGCGGATATTCTTC. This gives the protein CASSETRIFF. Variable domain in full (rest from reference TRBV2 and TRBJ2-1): EPEVTQTPSHQVTQMGQEVILRCVPISNHLYFYWYRQILGQKVEFLVSFYNNEISEKSEIFDDQFSVERPDGSNFTLKIRSTKLEDSAMYFCASSETRIFFGPGTRLTVL.

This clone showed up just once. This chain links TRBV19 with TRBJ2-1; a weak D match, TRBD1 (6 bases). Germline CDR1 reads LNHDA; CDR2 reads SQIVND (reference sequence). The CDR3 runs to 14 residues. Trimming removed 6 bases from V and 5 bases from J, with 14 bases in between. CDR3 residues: CASRTGRANNEQFF. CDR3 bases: TGTGCCAGTAGGACAGGAAGAGCAAACAATGAGCAGTTCTTC. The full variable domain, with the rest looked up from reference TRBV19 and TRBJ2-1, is DGGITQSPKYLFRKEGQNVTLSCEQNLNHDAMYWYRQDPGQGLRLIYYSQIVNDFQKGDIAEGYSVSREKKESFPLTVTSAQKNPTAFYLCASRTGRANNEQFFGPGTRLTVL.

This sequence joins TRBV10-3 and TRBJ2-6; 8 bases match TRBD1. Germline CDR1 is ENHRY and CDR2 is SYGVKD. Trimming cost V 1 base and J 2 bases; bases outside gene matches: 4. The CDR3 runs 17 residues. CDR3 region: CAISEFQGAAGANVLTF. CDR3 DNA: TGTGCCATCAGTGAGTTCCAGGGGGCTGCTGGGGCCAACGTCCTGACTTTC.

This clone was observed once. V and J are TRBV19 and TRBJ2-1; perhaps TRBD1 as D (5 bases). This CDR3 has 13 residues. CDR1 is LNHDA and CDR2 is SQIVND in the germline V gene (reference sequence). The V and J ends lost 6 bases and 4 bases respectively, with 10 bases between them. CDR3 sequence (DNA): TGTGCCAGTAGCCTTGGACATTACAATGAGCAGTTCTTC. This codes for CASSLGHYNEQFF.

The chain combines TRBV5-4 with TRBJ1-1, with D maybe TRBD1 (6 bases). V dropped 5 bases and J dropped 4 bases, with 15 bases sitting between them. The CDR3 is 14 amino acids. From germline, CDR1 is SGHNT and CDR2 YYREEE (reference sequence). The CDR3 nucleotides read TGTGCCAGCAGAGGGGGAGGGATGGGCACTGAAGCTTTCTTT. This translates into CASRGGGMGTEAFF.

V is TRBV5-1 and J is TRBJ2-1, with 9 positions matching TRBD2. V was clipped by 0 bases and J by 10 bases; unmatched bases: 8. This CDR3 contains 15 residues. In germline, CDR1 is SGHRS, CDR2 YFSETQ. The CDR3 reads CASSLASGNPWEQFF. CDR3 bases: TGCGCCAGCAGCTTGGCTAGCGGGAATCCCTGGGAGCAGTTCTTC.

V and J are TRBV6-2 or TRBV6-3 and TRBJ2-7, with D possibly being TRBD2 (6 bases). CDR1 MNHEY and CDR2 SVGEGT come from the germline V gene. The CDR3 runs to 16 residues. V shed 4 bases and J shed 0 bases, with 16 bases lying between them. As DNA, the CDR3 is TGTGCCAGCAGTTCGGGGAGGACCGCAATCTCCTACGAGCAGTACTTC. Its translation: CASSSGRTAISYEQYF.

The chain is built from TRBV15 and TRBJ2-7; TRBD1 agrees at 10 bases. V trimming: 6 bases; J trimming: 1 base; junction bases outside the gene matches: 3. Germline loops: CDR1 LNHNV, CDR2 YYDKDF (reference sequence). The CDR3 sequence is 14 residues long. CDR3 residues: CATSRDRGSYEQYF. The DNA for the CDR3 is TGTGCCACCAGTCGGGACAGGGGTTCCTACGAGCAGTACTTC.

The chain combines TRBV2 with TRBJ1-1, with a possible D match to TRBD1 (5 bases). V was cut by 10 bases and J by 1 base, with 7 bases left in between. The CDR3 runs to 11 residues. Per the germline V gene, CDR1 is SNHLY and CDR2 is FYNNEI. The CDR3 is CAKGQNTEAFF. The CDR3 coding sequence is TGTGCCAAAGGACAGAACACTGAAGCTTTCTTT.

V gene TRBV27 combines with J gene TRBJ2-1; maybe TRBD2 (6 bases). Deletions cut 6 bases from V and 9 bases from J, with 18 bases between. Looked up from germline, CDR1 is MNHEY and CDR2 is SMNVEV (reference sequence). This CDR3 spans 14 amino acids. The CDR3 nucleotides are TGTGCCAGCAGCCCCAGGGTCGGCGGGGCTGAGCAGTTCTTC. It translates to CASSPRVGGAEQFF.

This CDR3 reads CASSSRDRGPDEQYF. CDR3 coding DNA: TGTGCCAGCAGCTCCCGGGACAGGGGGCCTGACGAGCAGTACTTC. V is TRBV28 and J is TRBJ2-7; 12 bases map to TRBD1. V lost 6 bases to trimming and J lost 5 bases; unmatched junction nucleotides: 8. The germline V gene has CDR1 MDHEN and CDR2 SYDVKM. The CDR3 spans 15 residues.

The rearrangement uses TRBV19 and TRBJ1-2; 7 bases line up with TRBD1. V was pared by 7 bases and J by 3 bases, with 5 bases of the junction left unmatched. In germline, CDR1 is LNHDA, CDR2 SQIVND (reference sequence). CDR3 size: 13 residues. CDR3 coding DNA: TGTGCCAGTACCGGGACAGCCTACTATGGCTACACCTTC. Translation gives CASTGTAYYGYTF.

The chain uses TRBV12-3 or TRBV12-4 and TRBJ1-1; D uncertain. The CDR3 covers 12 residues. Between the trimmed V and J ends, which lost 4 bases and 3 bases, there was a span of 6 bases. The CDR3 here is CASSSGYTEAFF. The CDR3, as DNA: TGTGCCAGCAGTTCCGGTTACACTGAAGCTTTCTTT.

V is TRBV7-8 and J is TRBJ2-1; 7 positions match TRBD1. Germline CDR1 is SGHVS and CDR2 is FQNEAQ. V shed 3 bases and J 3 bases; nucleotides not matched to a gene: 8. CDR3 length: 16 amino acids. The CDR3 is CASSLRSRGIYNEQFF. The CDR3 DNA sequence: TGTGCCAGCAGCTTGCGATCCAGGGGGATCTACAATGAGCAGTTCTTC.

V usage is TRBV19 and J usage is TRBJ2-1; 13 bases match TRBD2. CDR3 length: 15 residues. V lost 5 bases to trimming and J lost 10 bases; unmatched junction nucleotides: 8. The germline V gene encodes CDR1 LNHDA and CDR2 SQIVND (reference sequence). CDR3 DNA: TGTGCCAGTAGTTCACTGGGACTAGCGGGGAACGAGCAGTTCTTC. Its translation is CASSSLGLAGNEQFF.

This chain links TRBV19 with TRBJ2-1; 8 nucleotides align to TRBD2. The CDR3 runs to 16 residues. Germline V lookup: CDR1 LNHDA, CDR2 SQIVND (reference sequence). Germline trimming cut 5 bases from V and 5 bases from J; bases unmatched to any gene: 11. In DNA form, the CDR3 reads TGTGCCAGTAGTCCGGTCGGACTAGCTGAGAACAATGAGCAGTTCTTC. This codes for CASSPVGLAENNEQFF.

CDR3 loop: CSALRDSEAFF. CDR3 DNA sequence: TGCAGTGCTCTCAGGGACAGCGAAGCTTTCTTT. This chain connects TRBV20-1 to TRBJ1-1; TRBD1 matches 7 bases. The V gene's germline CDR1 is DFQATT and CDR2 SNEGSKA (reference sequence). This CDR3 has 11 residues. The V gene end was trimmed by 5 bases and the J gene end by 8 bases; junction bases not matched to a gene: 5.

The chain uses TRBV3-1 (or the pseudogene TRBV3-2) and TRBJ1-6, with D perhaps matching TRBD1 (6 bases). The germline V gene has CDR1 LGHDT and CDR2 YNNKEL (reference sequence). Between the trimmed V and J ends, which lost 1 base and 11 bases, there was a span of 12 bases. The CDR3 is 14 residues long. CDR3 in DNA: TGTGCCAGCAGCCAAGTGGACAGAGGCACACCCCTCCACTTT. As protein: CASSQVDRGTPLHF.

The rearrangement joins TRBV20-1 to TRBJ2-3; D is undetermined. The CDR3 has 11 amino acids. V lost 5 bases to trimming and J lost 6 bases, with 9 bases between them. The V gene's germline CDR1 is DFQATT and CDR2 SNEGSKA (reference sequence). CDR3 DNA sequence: TGCAGTGCTTACGTGCGTGATACGCAGTATTTT. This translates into CSAYVRDTQYF.